This T cell receptor beta chain is from a study of tumor and adjacent non-tumor tissue in lung cancer. Whole-study findings and limits: Tumor TCR diversity, when higher, was linked to shorter survival. Tumor repertoires had a smaller top 100 clone share than normal lung.

Trimming stripped 1 base from V and 11 bases from J, with 17 bases between. CDR3 length equals 14 residues. The germline V gene has CDR1 SGHNT and CDR2 YENEEA. Note on this clonotype: Its antigen is not known. In this CDR3 the conserved last residue, phenylalanine or tryptophan, is missing, so a read error is likely.

RNA was extracted from bulk tissue without any cell sorting. Between August and November 2014, newly diagnosed, chemotherapy-naive lung cancer patients underwent thoracic surgery in China. A modified ARM-PCR protocol with three rounds of nested PCR amplified TCRbeta. One entry per CDR3 protein results from TCRdb running MiXCR on the multiplex PCR reads. The data show tens of thousands of distinct CDR3 sequences, roughly 73% seen once. The clonotype originates from a man between 60 and 70 years old with non-small cell lung cancer. The J gene is TRBJ2-5, the V gene TRBV11-3; no definite D call. The sample consisted of lung tumor tissue. This CDR3 reads CASSLGGEGNTQYY. As DNA, the CDR3 is TGTGCCAGCAGCTTAGGAGGAGAAGGCAATACACAGTACTAC.